This T cell receptor (beta chain) was recorded in a study of CD8+ T cells in alopecia areata. Across the study: Tofacitinib continued for 6 to 18 months and was then withheld for 6 months.

Points on this clone: Its antigen is undetermined.

V dropped 9 bases and J dropped 1 base, with 13 bases sitting between them. Germline V lookup: CDR1 SGDLS, CDR2 YYNGEE. The CDR3 length is 13 residues. General study results and limits: Sequencing of scalp samples also captures resident alphabeta T cells of normal skin. Lesional scalp displayed greater clonality than normal scalp, most notably in alopecia totalis/universalis.

Reverse transcription of extracted RNA yielded cDNA, which provided the sequencing template. The method was immunoSEQ multiplex PCR; TCRdb's version includes in-frame clones alone and lacks a portion of them. The profile shows roughly 170,000 clones, 50% to 75% of them singletons. The receptor was derived from a human donor with alopecia areata. Sequences were derived from CD4+ T cells sorted from blood, sampled at week 0. The chain uses TRBV9 and TRBJ1-1; TRBD1 is a possible D gene (5 bases). The CDR3, as DNA: TGTGCCACGGGGCGGGACGGGAACACTGAAGCTTTCTTT. Translating it yields CATGRDGNTEAFF.